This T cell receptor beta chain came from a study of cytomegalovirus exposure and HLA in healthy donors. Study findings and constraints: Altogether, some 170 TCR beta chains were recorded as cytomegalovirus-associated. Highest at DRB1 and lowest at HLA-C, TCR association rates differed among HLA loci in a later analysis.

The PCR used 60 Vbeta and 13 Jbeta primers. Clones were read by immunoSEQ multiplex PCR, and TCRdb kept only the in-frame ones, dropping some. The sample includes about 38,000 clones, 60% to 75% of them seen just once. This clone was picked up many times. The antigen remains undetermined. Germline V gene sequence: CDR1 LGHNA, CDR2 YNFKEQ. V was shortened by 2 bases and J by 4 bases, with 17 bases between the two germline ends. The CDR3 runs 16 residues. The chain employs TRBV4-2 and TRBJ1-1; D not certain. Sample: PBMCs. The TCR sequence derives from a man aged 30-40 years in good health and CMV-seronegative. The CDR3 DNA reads TGTGCCAGCAGCCAAAGCCCCTTGACCGAGGGCACTGAAGCTTTCTTT. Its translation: CASSQSPLTEGTEAFF.